Following are 20 T cell receptor beta chains from one sample sequenced in a study of T-cell reconstitution after alpha-beta-depleted transplantation in children. The authors prepared the TCRbeta library with unique molecular identifiers. TCRdb reprocessed the PCR reads with MiXCR, giving one entry per CDR3 protein. The sample includes 190,000 or so distinct CDR3 sequences, just under 6.5% of them seen just once. The specimen comprised PBMCs, sampled before TCRalphabeta/CD19-depleted stem cell transplant. All receptors derive from a girl in the first two years of life with combined immunodeficiency, due to receive a stem cell transplant.

This clonotype was observed at least ten times. The chain has TRBV7-9 and TRBJ1-1, with D uncertain. The germline V and J ends were trimmed by 5 bases and 5 bases, with 15 bases remaining between them. This CDR3 is built from 14 residues. Germline lookup yields CDR1 SEHNR and CDR2 FQNEAQ (reference sequence). DNA for the CDR3: TGTGCCAGCAGCACGGGGTTGGGGAAGACTGAAGCTTTCTTT. Its protein product is CASSTGLGKTEAFF.

V and J are TRBV30 and TRBJ2-7, with D hard to call. V lost 2 bases, J lost 0 bases, and 8 bases lay in between. CDR1 and CDR2 from the germline V gene are GTSNPN and SVGIG (reference sequence). CDR3 length equals 13 residues. The CDR3 DNA is TGTGCCTGGAGTCTCCCGGGCTCCTACGAGCAGTACTTC. Protein sequence: CAWSLPGSYEQYF.

Many counts were recorded for this clonotype. V usage is TRBV24-1 and J usage is TRBJ2-3; D is unclear. This CDR3 spans 15 amino acids. Trimming shortened V by 4 bases and J by 5 bases, and 15 bases separated the two germline ends. Germline CDR1 is KGHDR and CDR2 is SFDVKD. Here the CDR3 DNA reads TGTGCCACCAGTGAGAGGATTCCATCGGAAGATACGCAGTATTTT. It translates to CATSERIPSEDTQYF.

This clonotype was detected many times. The chain employs TRBV28 and TRBJ2-7; 13 bases map to TRBD2. The germline CDR1 and CDR2 sequences are MDHEN and SYDVKM. The CDR3 has 18 amino acids. The trim removed 3 bases at V and 0 bases at J, leaving 8 bases unmatched. The CDR3 coding sequence is TGTGCCAGCAGTTTCCAGCTGGGACTAGCGGGAAGCTCCTACGAGCAGTACTTC. Protein product: CASSFQLGLAGSSYEQYF.

At least ten counts were recorded for this clonotype. The chain combines TRBV7-9 with TRBJ2-7; D may be TRBD1 (6 bases). Trimming took off 3 bases at V and 5 bases at J, with 14 bases between the two ends. This CDR3 has 14 amino acids. Looked up from germline, CDR1 is SEHNR and CDR2 is FQNEAQ (reference sequence). The CDR3 region has the DNA TGTGCCAGCAGCTTCAACCCTCAGGGGAACGAGCAGTACTTC. This codes for CASSFNPQGNEQYF.

This clonotype came up many times. This rearrangement joins TRBV7-9 to TRBJ2-3, with D uncertain. The CDR3 contains 15 residues. Germline loops: CDR1 SEHNR, CDR2 FQNEAQ (reference sequence). Trimming pared 5 bases from V and 0 bases from J, leaving 12 bases between. CDR3 DNA: TGTGCCAGCAGCCTCCGATTCACTAGCACAGATACGCAGTATTTT. As protein: CASSLRFTSTDTQYF.

This clonotype was recorded many times. This chain joins TRBV5-6 and TRBJ1-4; D is undetermined. The CDR3 is 16 residues long. Between the trimmed V and J ends, which lost 3 bases and 0 bases, there was a span of 12 bases. CDR1 is SGHDT, CDR2 YYEEEE, per germline. The CDR3 coding sequence is TGTGCCAGCAGCTGGAGCCTCTCAGCAACTAATGAAAAACTGTTTTTT. Translating it yields CASSWSLSATNEKLFF.

This clonotype was counted ten times or more. The chain employs TRBV11-2 and TRBJ2-4; 7 nucleotides match TRBD2. The germline CDR1 and CDR2 sequences are SGHAT and FQNNGV. Germline trimming cut 5 bases from V and 8 bases from J; bases unmatched to any gene: 15. The length of the CDR3 is 16 residues. CDR3 region: CASSIQTGLGGDIQYF. In DNA form, the CDR3 reads TGTGCCAGCAGCATTCAGACGGGCCTGGGGGGGGACATTCAGTACTTC.

The V call is TRBV20-1, the J call TRBJ1-2; 9 nucleotides agree with TRBD1. Germline lookup yields CDR1 DFQATT and CDR2 SNEGSKA (reference sequence). Losses at the gene ends were 4 bases for V and 2 bases for J; bases not matched to a gene: 8. The CDR3 contains 15 residues. Written as DNA, the CDR3 is TGCAGTGCTACGCGGACAGGGGTGGAGAACTATGGCTACACCTTC. It codes for CSATRTGVENYGYTF.

The sample holds many counts of this clonotype. The V call is TRBV12-3 or TRBV12-4, the J call TRBJ2-4; no clear D. Trimming removed 5 bases from V and 2 bases from J, with 13 bases in between. CDR3 length equals 15 residues. The CDR3 region is CASSPQPPTKNIQYF. CDR3 DNA: TGTGCCAGCAGTCCTCAGCCGCCGACCAAAAACATTCAGTACTTC.

The chain recombines TRBV7-8 with TRBJ2-3, with 12 bases lining up with TRBD2. CDR1 and CDR2 from the germline V gene are SGHVS and FQNEAQ. The CDR3 extends over 18 amino acids. V dropped 0 bases and J dropped 4; count of bases not matched to a gene: 8. The CDR3 sequence is CASSLAPILAGGSDTQYF. As DNA, the CDR3 is TGTGCCAGCAGCTTAGCCCCAATACTAGCGGGAGGTTCAGATACGCAGTATTTT.

At least ten counts were recorded for this clonotype. The chain uses TRBV3-1 and TRBJ2-5; possibly TRBD2 for D (6 bases). V was trimmed by 5 bases and J by 13 bases, leaving 20 bases between them. CDR1 is LGHDT, CDR2 YNNKEL, per germline (reference sequence). There are 13 residues in the CDR3. Here the CDR3 DNA reads TGTGCCAGCAGCAATAGCGGCAGACGAGTAGGGTACTTC. This gives the protein CASSNSGRRVGYF.

This clonotype was observed many times. The chain employs TRBV6-2 or TRBV6-3 and TRBJ1-2; TRBD1 matches 9 bases. Germline CDR1 MNHEY, CDR2 SVGEGT. The J segment lost 6 bases and the V segment lost 2 bases, leaving 4 bases of the junction unmatched. The CDR3 covers 14 residues. Here the CDR3 DNA reads TGTGCCAGCAGTTACGGGACAGGGCGGAATGGCTACACCTTC. The encoded protein is CASSYGTGRNGYTF.

Comments on this clonotype: A much larger clone sits a single nucleotide away, making a read error possible. The chain is built from TRBV5-1 and TRBJ2-3; 7 bases line up with TRBD1. This CDR3 is 14 amino acids long. Germline CDR1 reads SGHRS; CDR2 reads YFSETQ. This CDR3 is CASSATGAPDSQYF. For the CDR3, the DNA is TGCGCCAGCAGCGCTACAGGGGCCCCAGATTCGCAGTATTTT.

This clonotype was counted many times. The CDR3 coding sequence is TGCAGTGCTAAGACTAGCGGGAGAATCTACGAGCAGTACTTC. Translation gives CSAKTSGRIYEQYF. V usage is TRBV20-1 and J usage is TRBJ2-7; 12 positions match TRBD2. The CDR3 runs to 14 residues. J lost 3 bases, V lost 4 bases, and 4 bases had no gene match. The germline gives CDR1 DFQATT, CDR2 SNEGSKA (reference sequence).

This clonotype occurred many times. The chain employs TRBV29-1 and TRBJ1-2; D may be TRBD1 (5 bases). Trimming cost V 2 bases and J 3 bases, with 19 bases left between them. Germline V gene data show CDR1 as SQVTM and CDR2 as ANQGSEA. This CDR3 region has 16 residues. The CDR3 region is CSVEWGGGRVDYGYTF. In DNA form, the CDR3 reads TGCAGCGTTGAATGGGGCGGGGGAAGAGTAGACTATGGCTACACCTTC.

This clonotype showed up many times. The chain links TRBV28 to TRBJ1-5, with D perhaps TRBD1 (5 bases). The CDR3 has 16 amino acids. Trimming stripped 1 base from V and 2 bases from J, with 12 bases between. Germline V gives CDR1 MDHEN, CDR2 SYDVKM. In DNA form, the CDR3 reads TGTGCCAGCAGTTTATTTAGAGCCAGGGGCAATCAGCCCCAGCATTTT. It translates to CASSLFRARGNQPQHF.

This clonotype was observed at least ten times. The V call is TRBV11-2, the J call TRBJ2-1; D perhaps matches TRBD2 (5 bases). Trimming took 5 bases from V and 9 from J, leaving 14 bases between them. Germline CDR1 and CDR2: SGHAT and FQNNGV. CDR3 length: 13 amino acids. CDR3 bases: TGTGCCAGCAGCCTAGGACTCTTCGGTGAGCAGTTCTTC. This encodes CASSLGLFGEQFF.

The sample holds many counts of this clonotype. This chain uses TRBV27 with TRBJ2-3; 8 bases are a match to TRBD2. The CDR3 covers 18 residues. The V gene's germline CDR1 is MNHEY and CDR2 SMNVEV (reference sequence). V lost 4 bases and J lost 0; bases outside the gene matches: 12. The CDR3 protein is CASSSPYLSGRSTDTQYF. CDR3 bases: TGTGCCAGCAGTTCACCTTACCTAAGCGGGAGAAGCACAGATACGCAGTATTTT.

This clonotype was observed many times. The rearrangement uses TRBV12-3 or TRBV12-4 and TRBJ2-1; TRBD2 agrees at 7 bases. This CDR3 has 15 amino acids. V lost 6 bases and J lost 3; bases outside the gene matches: 8. CDR3 sequence: CASSPPPSGYNEQFF. For the CDR3, the DNA is TGTGCCAGCAGCCCACCCCCTAGCGGCTACAATGAGCAGTTCTTC.